The rows below give T cell receptor beta chains drawn from one sample of a study of cytomegalovirus exposure and HLA in healthy donors. Libraries were prepared by immunoSEQ multiplex PCR; TCRdb keeps only in-frame clonotypes and omits some of them. The table lists hundreds of thousands of clones, approximately 84% of them singletons. The sequencing input was PBMCs. These receptors all stem from a man younger than 30 in good health and CMV-seropositive. CDR3s include the opening cysteine and the closing phenylalanine or tryptophan. The order of the fields is J gene, clone size, V gene, D gene, CDR3 DNA, CDR3 protein. The D gene is left open where the match is weak. The size field is filled for only some rows; it gives once, few, many or a size class.

j_call: TRBJ2-7
clone_size: -
v_call: TRBV4-1
d_call: -
cdr3_nt: TGCGCCAGCAGCCAATCGGTCGGGAGAACCTACGAGCAGTACTTC
cdr3_aa: CASSQSVGRTYEQYF

j_call: TRBJ2-7
clone_size: -
v_call: TRBV19
d_call: TRBD1
cdr3_nt: TGTGCCAGTAGTACGGGGACAGGGGGATGGAACGAGCAGTACTTC
cdr3_aa: CASSTGTGGWNEQYF

j_call: TRBJ1-1
clone_size: -
v_call: TRBV27
d_call: -
cdr3_nt: TGTGCCAGCAGTAACAGTCGACGGACTGAAGCTTTCTTT
cdr3_aa: CASSNSRRTEAFF

j_call: TRBJ2-4
clone_size: -
v_call: TRBV2
d_call: -
cdr3_nt: TGTGCCAGCAGTGAATATGTCGGGCAGGTACATGCCATCAAAAACATTCAGTACTTC
cdr3_aa: CASSEYVGQVHAIKNIQYF

j_call: TRBJ1-4
clone_size: -
v_call: TRBV6-1
d_call: -
cdr3_nt: TGTGCCAGCACTGGGGGTGAAAAACTGTTTTTT
cdr3_aa: CASTGGEKLFF

j_call: TRBJ2-1
clone_size: -
v_call: TRBV10-1
d_call: TRBD2
cdr3_nt: TGCGCCAGCAGTGGGGTAGCGGGATTTGAGCAGTTCTTC
cdr3_aa: CASSGVAGFEQFF

j_call: TRBJ1-2
clone_size: -
v_call: TRBV28
d_call: TRBD1
cdr3_nt: TGTGCCAGCAGCTCCGGGACAGGGGGCTATGGCTACACCTTC
cdr3_aa: CASSSGTGGYGYTF

j_call: TRBJ1-1
clone_size: -
v_call: TRBV6-1
d_call: TRBD1
cdr3_nt: TGTGCCAGCATTATCGACAGGGGGACTGAAGCTTTCTTT
cdr3_aa: CASIIDRGTEAFF

j_call: TRBJ1-2
clone_size: -
v_call: TRBV28
d_call: -
cdr3_nt: TGTGCCAGCAGTTTACGTGGGACCGCCTATGGCTACACCTTC
cdr3_aa: CASSLRGTAYGYTF

j_call: TRBJ2-1
clone_size: -
v_call: TRBV6-4
d_call: TRBD2
cdr3_nt: TGTGCCAGCAGTCCACTAGCGGCCTCGGGAAATGAGCAGTTCTTC
cdr3_aa: CASSPLAASGNEQFF

j_call: TRBJ2-7
clone_size: -
v_call: TRBV2
d_call: -
cdr3_nt: TGTGCCAGCAGTCCCCCAGGGTACGAGCAGTACTTC
cdr3_aa: CASSPPGYEQYF

j_call: TRBJ2-2
clone_size: -
v_call: TRBV15
d_call: TRBD2
cdr3_nt: TGTGCCACCAGCAGAGATAGCGGGAGTCCCACCGGGGAGCTGTTTTTT
cdr3_aa: CATSRDSGSPTGELFF

j_call: TRBJ1-1
clone_size: -
v_call: TRBV5-1
d_call: -
cdr3_nt: TGCGCCAGCAGCGAGCTTGGAGGAGCGGGTGAAGCTTTCTTT
cdr3_aa: CASSELGGAGEAFF

j_call: TRBJ2-2
clone_size: -
v_call: TRBV6-1
d_call: TRBD1
cdr3_nt: TGTGCCAGCGTATGGGACAGGCACACCGGGGAGCTGTTTTTT
cdr3_aa: CASVWDRHTGELFF

j_call: TRBJ2-5
clone_size: -
v_call: TRBV4-3
d_call: -
cdr3_nt: TGCGCCAGCAGCCCTCAGCCTGGGGAGACCCAGTACTTC
cdr3_aa: CASSPQPGETQYF

j_call: TRBJ2-1
clone_size: -
v_call: TRBV11-3
d_call: TRBD2
cdr3_nt: TGTGCCAGCAGCTTACTAGCGGAGGCACGGGGTGAGCAGTTCTTC
cdr3_aa: CASSLLAEARGEQFF

j_call: TRBJ2-5
clone_size: -
v_call: TRBV27
d_call: TRBD2
cdr3_nt: TGTGCCAGCAGCCCAGACCGACGACTAGCGGGAGAAGAGACCCAGTACTTC
cdr3_aa: CASSPDRRLAGEETQYF

j_call: TRBJ2-1
clone_size: once
v_call: TRBV7-6
d_call: -
cdr3_nt: TGTGCCAGCAGCTCCCCCTCCCGTTCAGGGCTGCATGAGCAGTTCTTC
cdr3_aa: CASSSPSRSGLHEQFF

j_call: TRBJ2-7
clone_size: -
v_call: TRBV21-1
d_call: -
cdr3_nt: TGTGCCAGCAGCAAACCTCTCGTGGCTAGCGGGAGGGCCAAACCCTACGAGCAGTACTTC
cdr3_aa: CASSKPLVASGRAKPYEQYF

j_call: TRBJ1-2
clone_size: few
v_call: TRBV7-2
d_call: -
cdr3_nt: TGTGCCAGCAGATACTTCAGTGAAAATGGCTACACCTTC
cdr3_aa: CASRYFSENGYTF

j_call: TRBJ2-2
clone_size: -
v_call: TRBV5-1
d_call: TRBD1
cdr3_nt: TGCGCCAGCAGCGCAGGACAGGGGGCAGGAACCGGGGAGCTGTTTTTT
cdr3_aa: CASSAGQGAGTGELFF

j_call: TRBJ2-2
clone_size: -
v_call: TRBV5-4
d_call: -
cdr3_nt: TGTGCCAGCAGCTTTTGGGCCGCCACCGGGGAGCTGTTTTTT
cdr3_aa: CASSFWAATGELFF

j_call: TRBJ2-7
clone_size: -
v_call: TRBV4-1
d_call: -
cdr3_nt: TGCGCCAGCAGCCACGGGGGACATAGCTCCTACGAGCAGTACTTC
cdr3_aa: CASSHGGHSSYEQYF

j_call: TRBJ2-5
clone_size: -
v_call: TRBV20-1
d_call: -
cdr3_nt: TGCAGTGCCCATAAGAGACGGTGTCAGTACTTC
cdr3_aa: CSAHKRRCQYF

j_call: TRBJ2-5
clone_size: -
v_call: TRBV12-5
d_call: TRBD1
cdr3_nt: TGTGCTAGTGGTTTGGTACTAGGTAATCCAGGGGGAGAGACCCAGTACTTC
cdr3_aa: CASGLVLGNPGGETQYF

j_call: TRBJ1-1
clone_size: -
v_call: TRBV11-3
d_call: -
cdr3_nt: TGTGCCAGCAGCCAGGGAGGGGACACTGAAGCTTTCTTT
cdr3_aa: CASSQGGDTEAFF

j_call: TRBJ2-5
clone_size: -
v_call: TRBV30
d_call: -
cdr3_nt: TGTGCCTGGAGCGGGGGTGGCGGGACCCAGTACTTC
cdr3_aa: CAWSGGGGTQYF

j_call: TRBJ1-2
clone_size: once
v_call: TRBV9
d_call: -
cdr3_nt: TGTGCCAGCAGCGTCTTTAGGGGAGGGGTGATGTCTGGAGGCTACACCTTC
cdr3_aa: CASSVFRGGVMSGGYTF

j_call: TRBJ2-7
clone_size: -
v_call: TRBV2
d_call: TRBD1
cdr3_nt: TGTGCCAGCCGGGACAGAAGCTACGAGCAGTACTTC
cdr3_aa: CASRDRSYEQYF

j_call: TRBJ1-4
clone_size: -
v_call: TRBV6-5
d_call: TRBD1
cdr3_nt: TGTGCCAGCAGGCGGGACAGGGCGACTAATGAAAAACTGTTTTTT
cdr3_aa: CASRRDRATNEKLFF

j_call: TRBJ1-1
clone_size: -
v_call: TRBV5-8
d_call: -
cdr3_nt: TGTGCCAGCAGCTTGGAAGGCAGGAGCACTGAAGCTTTCTTT
cdr3_aa: CASSLEGRSTEAFF

j_call: TRBJ2-7
clone_size: -
v_call: TRBV7-9
d_call: -
cdr3_nt: TGTGCCAGCAGCCAGACTTCGCGGGGCCTCTTCTCCTACGAGCAGTACTTC
cdr3_aa: CASSQTSRGLFSYEQYF

j_call: TRBJ2-1
clone_size: -
v_call: TRBV18
d_call: TRBD2
cdr3_nt: TGTGCCAGCTCTTTCAGCGGGAGCCACTACAATGAGCAGTTCTTC
cdr3_aa: CASSFSGSHYNEQFF

j_call: TRBJ2-7
clone_size: -
v_call: TRBV2
d_call: -
cdr3_nt: TGTGCCAGCAGGGGCGAATCCTACGAGCAGTACTTC
cdr3_aa: CASRGESYEQYF

j_call: TRBJ2-7
clone_size: -
v_call: TRBV18
d_call: -
cdr3_nt: TGTGCCAGCTCACCACAGAGCTCCTACGAGCAGTACTTC
cdr3_aa: CASSPQSSYEQYF

j_call: TRBJ2-7
clone_size: -
v_call: TRBV7-3
d_call: -
cdr3_nt: TGTGCCAGCAGCTTAACACCCGGCGTCGAGCAGTACTTC
cdr3_aa: CASSLTPGVEQYF

j_call: TRBJ1-1
clone_size: -
v_call: TRBV7-2
d_call: TRBD1
cdr3_nt: TGTGCCAGCAGCGGCCACAGGGGCCGGACCAACACTGAAGCTTTCTTT
cdr3_aa: CASSGHRGRTNTEAFF

j_call: TRBJ2-5
clone_size: once
v_call: TRBV6-1
d_call: -
cdr3_nt: TGTGCCAGCAGTGATTGGACCCAAGAGACCCAGTACTTC
cdr3_aa: CASSDWTQETQYF

j_call: TRBJ2-1
clone_size: few
v_call: TRBV6-1
d_call: TRBD2
cdr3_nt: TGTGCCAGCAGTGATTTTAAGACTAGCGGGAGGGCCAATGAGCAGTTCTTC
cdr3_aa: CASSDFKTSGRANEQFF

j_call: TRBJ2-7
clone_size: -
v_call: TRBV11-3
d_call: -
cdr3_nt: TGTGCCAGCAGCCCCTCCGGCATTTCCTACGAGCAGTACTTC
cdr3_aa: CASSPSGISYEQYF

j_call: TRBJ2-5
clone_size: -
v_call: TRBV2
d_call: -
cdr3_nt: TGTGCCAGCGGGGGCGCGACAAGAGAGACCCAGTACTTC
cdr3_aa: CASGGATRETQYF

j_call: TRBJ2-4
clone_size: few
v_call: TRBV19
d_call: -
cdr3_nt: TGTGCCAGTAGTATCGAGCACAAGCGATTAGCCAAAAACATTCAGTACTTC
cdr3_aa: CASSIEHKRLAKNIQYF

j_call: TRBJ2-1
clone_size: -
v_call: TRBV4-2
d_call: TRBD2
cdr3_nt: TGTGCCAGCAGCCAAGTTGCGGGAGTGCTCCCGGAGCAGTTCTTC
cdr3_aa: CASSQVAGVLPEQFF

j_call: TRBJ2-6
clone_size: -
v_call: TRBV2
d_call: -
cdr3_nt: TGTGCCAGCAGTCAAACCTTGGACAGAATCGGGGCCAACGTCCTGACTTTC
cdr3_aa: CASSQTLDRIGANVLTF

j_call: TRBJ2-6
clone_size: once
v_call: TRBV7-7
d_call: -
cdr3_nt: TGTGCCAGCAGCCCATCGACCGGGGCCAACGTCCTGACTTTC
cdr3_aa: CASSPSTGANVLTF

j_call: TRBJ2-1
clone_size: -
v_call: TRBV4-1
d_call: -
cdr3_nt: TGCGCCAGCAGCCAAGCAAGCGAATACTCCTACAATGAGCAGTTCTTC
cdr3_aa: CASSQASEYSYNEQFF

j_call: TRBJ1-4
clone_size: -
v_call: TRBV9
d_call: -
cdr3_nt: TGTGCCAGCAGCGTAGACCCGGGGCAGGGTAATGAAAAACTGTTTTTT
cdr3_aa: CASSVDPGQGNEKLFF

j_call: TRBJ2-2
clone_size: many
v_call: TRBV5-1
d_call: -
cdr3_nt: TGCGCCAGCAGCCCGACAGGGAACACCGGGGAGCTGTTTTTT
cdr3_aa: CASSPTGNTGELFF

j_call: TRBJ2-5
clone_size: -
v_call: TRBV7-9
d_call: TRBD1
cdr3_nt: TGTGCCAGCAGCCCCCGGGACAGGGATGAGACCCAGTACTTC
cdr3_aa: CASSPRDRDETQYF

j_call: TRBJ1-5
clone_size: -
v_call: TRBV19
d_call: TRBD1
cdr3_nt: TGTGCCAGTAGTATAGTAGGGACAGGGATGCCCCAGCATTTT
cdr3_aa: CASSIVGTGMPQHF

j_call: TRBJ2-7
clone_size: -
v_call: TRBV5-6
d_call: TRBD2
cdr3_nt: TGTGCCAGCAGCTTCGCGGGAGACGAGTACTTC
cdr3_aa: CASSFAGDEYF

j_call: TRBJ2-5
clone_size: -
v_call: TRBV28
d_call: -
cdr3_nt: TGTGCCACCGTTGTAAGGACGGAAGAGACCCAGTACTTC
cdr3_aa: CATVVRTEETQYF

j_call: TRBJ1-5
clone_size: -
v_call: TRBV5-6
d_call: -
cdr3_nt: TGTGCCAGCAGCTTGCGGAGTTATAGCAATCAGCCCCAGCATTTT
cdr3_aa: CASSLRSYSNQPQHF

j_call: TRBJ1-1
clone_size: -
v_call: TRBV4-1
d_call: -
cdr3_nt: TGCGCCAGCAGCCAAGAGACGGCAGGATTAAAAGAAGCTTTCTTT
cdr3_aa: CASSQETAGLKEAFF

j_call: TRBJ2-1
clone_size: -
v_call: TRBV29-1
d_call: TRBD2
cdr3_nt: TGCAGCGTTGAAGAACTAGCGGGCGCCTACAATGAGCAGTTCTTC
cdr3_aa: CSVEELAGAYNEQFF

j_call: TRBJ2-7
clone_size: -
v_call: TRBV7-2
d_call: TRBD1
cdr3_nt: TGTGCCAGCAGCCCCTGGACAGGGGGAGAGCAGTACTTC
cdr3_aa: CASSPWTGGEQYF

j_call: TRBJ2-7
clone_size: -
v_call: TRBV28
d_call: -
cdr3_nt: TGTGCCAGCAGACCCTATCGGGGTGGGTCCTACGAGCAGTACTTC
cdr3_aa: CASRPYRGGSYEQYF

j_call: TRBJ1-1
clone_size: -
v_call: TRBV29-1
d_call: -
cdr3_nt: TGCAGCGTTGAAGGCCCAACCGGGACGGTGAACACTGAAGCTTTCTTT
cdr3_aa: CSVEGPTGTVNTEAFF

j_call: TRBJ2-5
clone_size: -
v_call: TRBV6-5
d_call: -
cdr3_nt: TGTGCCAGCAGTTCCCTAGCGAGAAAAGAGACCCAGTACTTC
cdr3_aa: CASSSLARKETQYF